Listed below are T cell receptor beta chains from one sample, sequenced in a study of cytomegalovirus exposure and HLA in healthy donors. Data came from immunoSEQ multiplex PCR; TCRdb stores just in-frame clones and leaves some out. The sample carries just over 200,000 clones, under 85% recorded once. Input material: PBMCs. The origin of the receptors is a man between 50 and 59 years old in good health and CMV-seronegative. The CDR3 runs from the conserved cysteine through the conserved F or W. A D gene is named only where the DNA matches it firmly. A clone size is listed for some rows: how often the clone was seen (once, few, many), or a class if it is expanded.

>TRBJ2-1|TRBV7-9|once|TRBD2
TGTGCCAGCAGCTTCTCTAGCGGCAGCTACCCTAACAATGAGCAGTTCTTC
CASSFSSGSYPNNEQFF
>TRBJ1-5|TRBV27|once|.
TGTGCCAGCAGTTTAGGGGGGGGGCGAAGCAATCAGCCCCAGCATTTT
CASSLGGGRSNQPQHF
>TRBJ2-5|TRBV7-3|.|.
TGTGCCAGCAGCTTAATAGGGGGAGGGGAGACCCAGTACTTC
CASSLIGGGETQYF
>TRBJ2-1|TRBV19|.|.
TGTGCCAGTAGTATTAAATATATACAAGCTACACTAAATGAGCAGTTCTTC
CASSIKYIQATLNEQFF
>TRBJ1-5|TRBV19|once|TRBD1
TGTGCCAGTAGCGAGACAGGGAGGAGACAGCCCCAGCATTTT
CASSETGRRQPQHF
>TRBJ2-3|TRBV7-3|once|.
TGTGCCAGCAGCTTAATCGGTGGGGAGCAGCCAGATACGCAGTATTTT
CASSLIGGEQPDTQYF
>TRBJ2-1|TRBV7-9|.|TRBD2
TGTGCCAGCAGCTCTACACTAGCGGGAAGCTCCTACAATGAGCAGTTCTTC
CASSSTLAGSSYNEQFF
>TRBJ2-3|TRBV10-3|once|TRBD1
TGTGCCATCAGTGAGTACAGGACAGGGGGATTAGATACGCAGTATTTT
CAISEYRTGGLDTQYF
>TRBJ2-3|TRBV9|few|.
TGTGCCAGCGGGGGGACCGCGAGAACGCAGTATTTT
CASGGTARTQYF
>TRBJ2-7|TRBV4-1|.|TRBD1
TGCGCCAGCAGCCAAGTGGGGACAGGGTACTACGAGCAGTACTTC
CASSQVGTGYYEQYF
>TRBJ2-7|TRBV14|.|.
TGTGCCAGCAGCCAAGCCCACTTGACGGCGGGGCCTTACGAGCAGTACTTC
CASSQAHLTAGPYEQYF
>TRBJ2-2|TRBV13|.|.
TGTGCCAGCAGATACAGTAACACCGGGGAGCTGTTTTTT
CASRYSNTGELFF
>TRBJ2-5|TRBV5-1|.|TRBD1
TGCGCCAGCAGCTTGGGGGGACAGGGAGTTGTAGAGACCCAGTACTTC
CASSLGGQGVVETQYF
>TRBJ1-5|TRBV2|.|.
TGTGCCAGCAAGAGGGAGTTTCTCAGCAATCAGCCCCAGCATTTT
CASKREFLSNQPQHF
>TRBJ2-5|TRBV25-1|.|TRBD1
TGTGCCAGCAGTTACAGGACAGGGTCAATAGAGACCCAGTACTTC
CASSYRTGSIETQYF
>TRBJ1-1|TRBV2|once|.
TGTGCCAGCAGCCTACGGTACAGGAACACTGAAGCTTTCTTT
CASSLRYRNTEAFF
>TRBJ1-2|TRBV28|.|TRBD1
TGTGCCAGCAGTTTGAGGGACAGGGGAGCGAAAGGCTACACCTTC
CASSLRDRGAKGYTF
>TRBJ1-6|TRBV5-1|.|.
TGCGCCAGCAGCTTGGGACACTATAATTCACCCCTCCACTTT
CASSLGHYNSPLHF
>TRBJ2-4|TRBV6-1|.|TRBD1
TGTGCCAGCAGGACCGGGACAGGGGCGTCAAGTCAGTACTTC
CASRTGTGASSQYF
>TRBJ2-3|TRBV19|few|TRBD2
TGTGCCAGTAGTGATTGGGGTAGCGGGAGTTCAGATACGCAGTATTTT
CASSDWGSGSSDTQYF
>TRBJ1-1|TRBV6-5|.|.
TGTGCCAGCAGTTACTCTCTTCGGGTGATGGCTTTTTTT
CASSYSLRVMAFF
>TRBJ2-7|TRBV18|.|TRBD2
TGTGCCAGCTCACCAGAGCGGGAGTACGAGCAGTACTTC
CASSPEREYEQYF
>TRBJ2-3|TRBV7-9|.|TRBD2
TGTGCCAGCACCCTCCGACTAGCGGGCACAGATACGCAGTATTTT
CASTLRLAGTDTQYF
>TRBJ2-4|TRBV19|.|.
TGTGCCAGTAGCCCTACTGTAGCCAAAAACATTCAGTACTTC
CASSPTVAKNIQYF
>TRBJ2-1|TRBV7-3|few|TRBD2
TGTGCCAGCAGTGTCGGACTAGCGGACAATGAGCAGTTCTTC
CASSVGLADNEQFF
>TRBJ1-3|TRBV6-6|.|TRBD1
TGTGCCAGCAGTACAAGACAGGGGGCTAATAGAAACACCATATATTTT
CASSTRQGANRNTIYF
>TRBJ2-2|TRBV27|once|TRBD2
TGTGCCAGCAGTGCATTCCAGGGAGGGAGCACCGGGGAGCTGTTTTTT
CASSAFQGGSTGELFF
>TRBJ2-7|TRBV9|.|TRBD1
TGTGCCAGCAGCGGAGACACCTCCCGGGACAGGGGGCAATACGAGCAGTACTTC
CASSGDTSRDRGQYEQYF
>TRBJ2-7|TRBV6-5|few|TRBD1
TGTGCCAGCAGTCCCGGGACAGCGTCCTACGAGCAGTACTTC
CASSPGTASYEQYF
>TRBJ1-6|TRBV27|.|.
TGTGCCAGCAGTTTAGCCGCGTGGCGGCCGGATTCACCCCTCCACTTT
CASSLAAWRPDSPLHF
>TRBJ2-3|TRBV18|once|TRBD1
TGTGCCAGCTCACCACAATTAGGACAGGGCGCCTCCGATACGCAGTATTTT
CASSPQLGQGASDTQYF
>TRBJ2-7|TRBV27|few|.
TGTGCCAGCAGCCTAAAAGCGAACATTGGCTACGAGCAGTACTTC
CASSLKANIGYEQYF
>TRBJ2-1|TRBV7-2|.|TRBD2
TGTGCCAGCAGCTTAGGGTTAGCGGGTTCCTACAATGAGCAGTTCTTC
CASSLGLAGSYNEQFF
>TRBJ2-1|TRBV9|.|TRBD2
TGTGCCAGCAGTGTGACTAGCGGGACGAGCGGGGAGCAGTTCTTC
CASSVTSGTSGEQFF
>TRBJ2-5|TRBV2|.|.
TGTGCCAGCGGCCCTTGGGGAGTAGGGGAGACCCAGTACTTC
CASGPWGVGETQYF
>TRBJ2-1|TRBV27|.|.
TGTGCCAGCAGCCCCCAGGGGCGGGCCTCCTACAATGAGCAGTTCTTC
CASSPQGRASYNEQFF
>TRBJ2-1|TRBV5-4|.|.
TGTGCCAGCAGGTTGGACAGTTACAATGAGCAGTTCTTC
CASRLDSYNEQFF
>TRBJ2-5|TRBV6-5|.|TRBD2
TGTGCCAGCAGTTATGGGGGGGGGCAAGAGACCCAGTACTTC
CASSYGGGQETQYF
>TRBJ2-1|TRBV4-2|.|TRBD2
TGTGCCAGCAGCCAGGAAGCGGGAGGGCCTGATGAGCAGTTCTTC
CASSQEAGGPDEQFF
>TRBJ2-7|TRBV4-2|.|TRBD1
TGTGCCAGCAGCCCCGGGACAGGCCGCTACGAGCAGTACTTC
CASSPGTGRYEQYF
>TRBJ2-7|TRBV25-1|.|.
TGTGCCAGCAGCGATACTAGAAGCTCCTACGAGCAGTACTTC
CASSDTRSSYEQYF
>TRBJ2-7|TRBV2|.|.
TGTGCCAGCCGAAATGGCCAGGGTAGTCGCGAGCAGTACTTC
CASRNGQGSREQYF
>TRBJ1-5|TRBV6-1|once|.
TGTGCCAGCAGTATACAGGGTGGGGGCCCCCAGCATTTT
CASSIQGGGPQHF
>TRBJ2-5|TRBV15|.|TRBD1
TGTGCCACCAGCAGAGATCACGGACAGGGGAGGGAGACCCAGTACTTC
CATSRDHGQGRETQYF
>TRBJ2-7|TRBV6-5|.|.
TGTGCCAGCAGACTGACAGACACCTACTCCTACGAGCAGTACTTC
CASRLTDTYSYEQYF
>TRBJ1-3|TRBV30|.|TRBD1
TGTGCCTCGAGACAGGGGCTAAACTCTGGAAACACCATATATTTT
CASRQGLNSGNTIYF
>TRBJ2-3|TRBV28|.|TRBD2
TGTGCCAGCAGTTCCCCGGCTAGCGGGAGTACAGATACGCAGTATTTT
CASSSPASGSTDTQYF
>TRBJ2-6|TRBV11-3|.|.
TGTGCCAGCAGCTTCGGGGTCCCCAGCTCTGGGGCCAACGTCCTGACTTTC
CASSFGVPSSGANVLTF
>TRBJ2-1|TRBV4-1|.|.
TGCGCCAGCAGCCCCGGACAGGAGCAGTTCTTC
CASSPGQEQFF
>TRBJ2-1|TRBV2|.|TRBD2
TGTGCCAGCAGTGAGGGTAGCGGGAGGTCTGGTGAGCAGTTCTTC
CASSEGSGRSGEQFF
>TRBJ1-1|TRBV2|.|.
TGTGCCAGCAGTGCCCAGGGGCCTCTCAACACTGAAGCTTTCTTT
CASSAQGPLNTEAFF
>TRBJ2-7|TRBV7-9|.|.
TGTGCCAGCAGCACCCCCGGCGGGGTCAACGAGCAGTACTTC
CASSTPGGVNEQYF
>TRBJ2-7|TRBV28|.|TRBD2
TGTGCCAGCAGAGTACTAGCGGGGGGAAACGAGCAGTACTTC
CASRVLAGGNEQYF
>TRBJ2-5|TRBV6-5|.|TRBD1
TGTGCCAGCAGACGGGACAGCTCGAACGGGGAGACCCAGTACTTC
CASRRDSSNGETQYF
>TRBJ2-1|TRBV11-2|once|TRBD2
TGTGCCAGCAGCGAGGGGACTAGCGGGAGGGCGAGGAATGAGCAGTTCTTC
CASSEGTSGRARNEQFF
>TRBJ1-5|TRBV5-8|few|TRBD1
TGTGCCAGCAGCGTCGGACAGGGACACCAGCCCCAGCATTTT
CASSVGQGHQPQHF
>TRBJ1-2|TRBV10-2|.|.
TGCGCCAGCAGTGACAGGCAGGGTGGGGCCAATGGCTACACCTTC
CASSDRQGGANGYTF
>TRBJ2-3|TRBV18|.|TRBD2
TGTGCCAGCTCGCCGGGACTAGCGGGAGTTTCGGGCACAGATACGCAGTATTTT
CASSPGLAGVSGTDTQYF
>TRBJ2-3|TRBV9|.|.
TGTGCCAGCAGCCCCCGAGCTATTTCTAGCACAGATACGCAGTATTTT
CASSPRAISSTDTQYF
>TRBJ2-5|TRBV18|few|.
TGTGCCAGCTCGCTAGACAGTACCTTCCAAGAGACCCAGTACTTC
CASSLDSTFQETQYF